This T cell receptor beta chain was recorded in a study of cytotoxic CD8 clonotypes in ibrutinib-treated CLL. Study overall: Overall, 24 responses were partial and 2 complete; following median roughly 68 months, approximately 15 patients stayed remitted and around twelve progressed.

Depths of 1 in 200,000 to 1 in 1 million T cells were the sequencing target. TCRdb's table, derived via immunoSEQ multiplex PCR, lists solely in-frame clones and lacks some. The sample includes 150,000 or so clones, 80% of them seen just once. Comment on this clone: Its antigen is undetermined.

Study-level findings and limits: Baseline clonality, above age-matched healthy donor levels, tracked circulating CD8+ T-cell counts. Contraction or stability on treatment characterized the public clonotypes, which were uncommon.

This CDR3 has 14 residues. The germline CDR1 and CDR2 sequences are SQVTM and ANQGSEA. The source of this sequence is a human donor with chronic lymphocytic leukemia. The sample here was PBMCs, taken after 36 months of ibrutinib treatment. The rearrangement links TRBV29-1 to TRBJ2-2; TRBD2 might be the D (7 bases). The CDR3 DNA reads TGCATTTGTCGTCGGGGGGCCGACACCGGGGAGCTGTTTTTT. Its translation is CICRRGADTGELFF.